The entry that follows covers one TCR beta chain sequence. The data were obtained in a study of cytomegalovirus exposure and HLA in healthy donors. It was with 60 Vbeta and 13 Jbeta primers that the PCR ran. Original data processing: Around 12 million of around 85 million unique TCR beta chains were shared, per a later count. Using immunoSEQ multiplex PCR, the repertoire was profiled, and TCRdb retains in-frame clones only, with some absent. Clonal size and the V and J genes are those of that table, whereas D and trimming came from the DNA. The top ten clones hold around 2.1% of a sample with about 170,000 clones, approximately 72% of them seen once. This CDR3 comprises 14 residues. CDR1 and CDR2 (germline): SGHNT, YYREEE (reference sequence).

The J gene is TRBJ1-3, the V gene TRBV5-4; D may be TRBD1 (6 bases). This TCR came from a female donor in good health and CMV-seronegative. The sequencing sample was made of PBMCs. The CDR3 DNA reads TGTGCATGGGGACAACGAGGCTCTGGAAACACCATATATTTT. It codes for CAWGQRGSGNTIYF.